A single sample gave rise to the 23 T cell receptor beta chains below, sequenced in a study of T cells in Graves' hyperthyroidism and ophthalmopathy. Researchers took RNA transcripts and amplified the TCR beta CDR3 regions from them. The primer set for the first-round RT-PCR of the TCR CDR3 was HTBI. Using its own MiXCR run on the multiplex PCR reads, TCRdb lists one record per CDR3 protein. Counted here are 600,000 to 700,000 distinct CDR3 sequences, about 14% occurring once; the ten biggest clones make up about 4.5%. Sequenced material: blood. The receptors were sampled from a middle-aged woman with Graves' ophthalmopathy.

This clonotype showed up many times. The chain links TRBV30 to TRBJ2-7, with 8 bases identical to TRBD1. CDR3 length: 14 amino acids. Trimming cost V 1 base and J 4 bases; bases outside gene matches: 6. Germline CDR1 and CDR2: GTSNPN and SVGIG (reference sequence). The chain's CDR3 is CAWSGGQGRYEQYF. CDR3 bases: TGTGCCTGGAGTGGCGGACAGGGTCGGTACGAGCAGTACTTC.

There are many counts of this clonotype. This chain joins TRBV6-5 and TRBJ1-2; D call uncertain. Germline values: CDR1 MNHEY, CDR2 SVGAGI. This CDR3 is built from 15 residues. V shed 0 bases and J shed 8 bases, with 16 bases lying between them. The CDR3 loop reads CASSYSGRRGDGYTF. In nucleotides, the CDR3 is TGTGCCAGCAGTTACTCAGGACGTCGCGGAGACGGCTACACCTTC.

The chain carries TRBV4-1 and TRBJ2-2; 9 nucleotides line up with TRBD2. Germline CDR1 is MGHRA and CDR2 is YSYEKL. V dropped 0 bases and J dropped 6; count of bases not matched to a gene: 8. The CDR3 contains 17 residues. Written as DNA, the CDR3 is TGCGCCAGCAGCCAAGATTCAAGCGGGAGGTTCCCCGGGGAGCTGTTTTTT. This sequence encodes CASSQDSSGRFPGELFF.

This chain connects TRBV6-5 to TRBJ1-1; D is possibly TRBD1 (5 bases). Germline V lookup: CDR1 MNHEY, CDR2 SVGAGI. The CDR3 length is 12 residues. V was cut by 3 bases and J by 11 bases, with 13 bases left in between. This chain's CDR3 is CASSYSDTVAFF. The DNA of the CDR3 is TGTGCCAGCAGTTATTCGGACACAGTGGCTTTCTTT.

This clonotype was counted at least ten times. The CDR3 DNA follows: TGTGCCAGCAGTTACTCTGGCCCCGGTGAGAAACAGCCCCAGCATTTT. Protein sequence: CASSYSGPGEKQPQHF. This rearrangement joins TRBV6-5 to TRBJ1-5, with unresolved D. V was cut by 0 bases and J by 7 bases, with 16 bases left in between. Germline V gene lookup returns CDR1 MNHEY and CDR2 SVGAGI. CDR3 length equals 16 residues.

The chain has TRBV6-1 and TRBJ2-7; TRBD1 aligns across 8 bases. The CDR3 spans 13 residues. Germline lookup yields CDR1 MNHNS and CDR2 SASEGT. CDR3 in amino acids: CTIRDRSSYEQYF. Here the CDR3 DNA reads TGTACAATCCGGGACAGGAGCTCCTACGAGCAGTACTTC.

This clonotype was recorded many times. CDR3 sequence: CASSGLAGVAEQYF. The CDR3 DNA is TGTGCCAGCAGCGGACTAGCGGGAGTAGCCGAGCAGTACTTC. This sequence joins TRBV7-2 and TRBJ2-7, with 13 bases lining up with TRBD2. V shed 5 bases and J 6 bases; nucleotides not matched to a gene: 4. The CDR3 runs to 14 residues. The germline gives CDR1 SGHTA, CDR2 FQGNSA.

This clonotype was observed at least ten times. The chain employs TRBV19 and TRBJ2-6; D uncertain. V lost 2 bases and J lost 0, with 5 bases in between. Looked up from germline, CDR1 is LNHDA and CDR2 is SQIVND (reference sequence). This CDR3 spans 15 amino acids. The CDR3 DNA reads TGTGCCAGTAGTATAACCCACTCTGGGGCCAACGTCCTGACTTTC. It yields the protein CASSITHSGANVLTF.

There are many counts of this clonotype. The chain joins TRBV6-1 to TRBJ2-7, with a weak D call TRBD2 (6 bases). The V end lost 7 bases, the J end lost 0 bases, and 16 bases lay between the germline ends. This CDR3 comprises 15 residues. Germline assignment: CDR1 MNHNS and CDR2 SASEGT. CDR3 sequence (DNA): TGTGCCAGCAATCCCCTAGCGAGAAGCTCCTACGAGCAGTACTTC. This sequence encodes CASNPLARSSYEQYF.

This chain connects TRBV15 to TRBJ2-7; D perhaps matches TRBD1 (5 bases). The CDR3 covers 16 residues. Germline V gene lookup returns CDR1 LNHNV and CDR2 YYDKDF (reference sequence). The ends were cut back, 0 bases at V and 5 bases at J, with 17 bases in the middle. CDR3 bases: TGTGCCACCAGCAGAGAGGTCGGAAGGCCCAGGGACGAGCAGTACTTC. It encodes CATSREVGRPRDEQYF.

There are many counts of this clonotype. V is TRBV12-3 or TRBV12-4 and J is TRBJ2-2; D not resolved. V was trimmed by 3 bases and J by 3 bases, leaving 11 bases between them. The CDR3 has 15 amino acids. The CDR3 bases are TGTGCCAGCAGTTTTGGCGGAGTCTACACCGGGGAGCTGTTTTTT. It yields the protein CASSFGGVYTGELFF.

The V call is TRBV29-1, the J call TRBJ2-1; D tentatively reads TRBD1 or TRBD2 (5 bases each). The V end lost 2 bases, the J end lost 13 bases, and 12 bases lay between the germline ends. In germline, CDR1 is SQVTM, CDR2 ANQGSEA. CDR3 length: 11 residues. CDR3 loop: CSVEFGANQFF. CDR3 DNA: TGCAGCGTTGAATTCGGGGCTAATCAGTTCTTC.

The CDR3 here is CASSLGQNNEQFF. The CDR3 coding sequence is TGTGCCAGCAGCCTAGGACAAAACAATGAGCAGTTCTTC. The chain uses TRBV6-1 and TRBJ2-1; a weak D match, TRBD1 (5 bases). V dropped 6 bases and J dropped 5 bases, with 11 bases sitting between them. From germline, CDR1 is MNHNS and CDR2 SASEGT. CDR3 length: 13 amino acids.

V and J are TRBV7-2 and TRBJ1-4; unclear D gene. CDR1 and CDR2 from the germline V gene are SGHTA and FQGNSA. V shed 1 base and J shed 6 bases, with 9 bases lying between them. The CDR3 is 14 residues long. CDR3 residues: CASSLEQSDEKLFF. The CDR3 DNA sequence: TGTGCCAGCAGCTTAGAACAGTCTGATGAAAAACTGTTTTTT.

This clonotype has only a few counts. The V gene is TRBV6-1, the J gene TRBJ1-1; D is unclear. The length of the CDR3 is 14 residues. Germline CDR1 MNHNS, CDR2 SASEGT. Trimming stripped 0 bases from V and 1 base from J, with 6 bases between. The CDR3 protein is CASSEAEENTEAFF. The DNA for the CDR3 is TGTGCCAGCAGTGAAGCGGAGGAGAACACTGAAGCTTTCTTT.

The CDR3 nucleotides read TGTGCCAGCAGCCATGTAGGCAGGGGCTACGAGCAGTACTTC. It specifies CASSHVGRGYEQYF. The J gene is TRBJ2-7, the V gene TRBV3-1; perhaps TRBD1 as D (6 bases). V lost 3 bases and J lost 3, with 12 bases in between. This CDR3 spans 14 amino acids. Germline V gene data show CDR1 as LGHDT and CDR2 as YNNKEL (reference sequence).

This clonotype was detected ten times or more. The chain carries TRBV6-2 or TRBV6-3 and TRBJ2-2; the match to TRBD2 covers 9 bases. The CDR3 is 18 residues long. Unmatched junction bases numbered 8, after V lost 1 base and J lost 2 bases. The germline CDR1 and CDR2 sequences are MNHEY and SVGEGT. The CDR3 coding sequence is TGTGCCAGCAGTTACTGGGTTAGCGGGAGTCTTAACACCGGGGAGCTGTTTTTT. This encodes CASSYWVSGSLNTGELFF.

This clonotype came up many times. The rearrangement joins TRBV29-1 to TRBJ1-5; TRBD1 agrees at 7 bases. CDR3 length equals 13 residues. The J segment lost 0 bases and the V segment lost 6 bases, leaving 2 bases of the junction unmatched. The germline CDR1 and CDR2 sequences are SQVTM and ANQGSEA. The CDR3 DNA is TGCAGCGTCGGACAGGATAGCAATCAGCCCCAGCATTTT. Amino acid sequence: CSVGQDSNQPQHF.

This clonotype was detected ten times or more. The CDR3 nucleotides are TGTGCCAGCAGTTACTCGGACACGCAGCCTTTCTTT. Its translation: CASSYSDTQPFF. V is TRBV6-2 or TRBV6-3 and J is TRBJ1-1; weak D call: TRBD1 (5 bases). V was shortened by 0 bases and J by 12 bases, with 11 bases between the two germline ends. The CDR3 consists of 12 residues. Germline V lookup: CDR1 MNHEY, CDR2 SVGEGT.

J is TRBJ2-2 and V is TRBV7-9; maybe TRBD2 (5 bases). Looked up from germline, CDR1 is SEHNR and CDR2 is FQNEAQ (reference sequence). Trimming shortened V by 5 bases and J by 3 bases, and 13 bases separated the two germline ends. CDR3 length equals 15 residues. CDR3 residues: CASSAVGADTGELFF. CDR3 sequence (DNA): TGTGCCAGCAGCGCCGTGGGAGCGGACACCGGGGAGCTGTTTTTT.

This clonotype was observed at least ten times. The junction and the germline gene differ at one end; a read error may be behind it. V usage is TRBV6-5 and J usage is TRBJ2-7; possible D gene TRBD1, 5 bases. This CDR3 spans 11 amino acids. The germline gives CDR1 MNHEY, CDR2 SVGAGI. The CDR3 loop reads CAVRGREALNF. CDR3 sequence (DNA): TGTGCCGTCCGCGGCAGGGAAGCCCTTAACTTC.

This clonotype occurred many times. The chain is built from TRBV19 and TRBJ2-5; 7 bases map to TRBD2. Trimming took 2 bases from V and 1 from J; bases not matched to a gene: 10. Germline CDR1 is LNHDA and CDR2 is SQIVND (reference sequence). CDR3 size: 17 residues. DNA for the CDR3: TGTGCCAGTAGTATACCAGGCGGGAGCCTTCCCCAAGAGACCCAGTACTTC. Protein: CASSIPGGSLPQETQYF.

There are many counts of this clonotype. The chain combines TRBV15 with TRBJ2-7; TRBD2 agrees at 8 bases. V lost 1 base and J lost 5; bases outside the gene matches: 13. From germline, CDR1 is LNHNV and CDR2 YYDKDF (reference sequence). The CDR3 sequence is 17 residues long. The chain's CDR3 is CATSRAIEGGRRNEQYF. The CDR3, as DNA: TGTGCCACCAGCAGAGCTATTGAAGGCGGGAGGCGGAACGAGCAGTACTTC.